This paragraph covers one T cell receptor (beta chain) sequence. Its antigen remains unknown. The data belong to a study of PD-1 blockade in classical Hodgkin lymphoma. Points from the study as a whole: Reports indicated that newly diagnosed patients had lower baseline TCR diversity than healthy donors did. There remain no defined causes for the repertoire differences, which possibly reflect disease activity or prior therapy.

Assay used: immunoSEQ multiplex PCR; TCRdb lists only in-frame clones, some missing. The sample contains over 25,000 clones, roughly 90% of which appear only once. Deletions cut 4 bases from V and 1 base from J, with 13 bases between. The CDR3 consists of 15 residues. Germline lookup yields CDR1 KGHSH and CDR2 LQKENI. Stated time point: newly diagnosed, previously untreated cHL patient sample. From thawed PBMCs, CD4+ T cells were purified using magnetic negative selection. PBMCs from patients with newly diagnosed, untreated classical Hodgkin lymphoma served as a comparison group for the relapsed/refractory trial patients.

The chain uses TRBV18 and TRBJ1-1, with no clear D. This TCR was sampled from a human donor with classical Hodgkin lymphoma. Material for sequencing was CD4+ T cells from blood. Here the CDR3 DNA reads TGTGCCAGCTCACTCGAGGGAGGTACGAACACTGAAGCTTTCTTT. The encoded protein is CASSLEGGTNTEAFF.